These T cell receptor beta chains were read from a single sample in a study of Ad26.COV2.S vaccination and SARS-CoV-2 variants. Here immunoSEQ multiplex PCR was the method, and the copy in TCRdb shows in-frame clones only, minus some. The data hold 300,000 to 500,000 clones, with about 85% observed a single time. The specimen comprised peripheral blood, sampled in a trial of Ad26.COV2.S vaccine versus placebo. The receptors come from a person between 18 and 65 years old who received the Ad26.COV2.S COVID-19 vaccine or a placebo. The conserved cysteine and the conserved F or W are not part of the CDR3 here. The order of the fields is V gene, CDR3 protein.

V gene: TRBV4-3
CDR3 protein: ASSQETRGTTLH

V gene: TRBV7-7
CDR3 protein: ASMGTGGLENTIY

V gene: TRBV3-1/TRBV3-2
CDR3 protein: ASSQARDSPLH

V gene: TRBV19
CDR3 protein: ASSIPRQYNQPQH

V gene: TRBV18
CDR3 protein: ASSPTSGGPSSYNEQF

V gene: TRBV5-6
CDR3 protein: ASSLRGNRNEKLF

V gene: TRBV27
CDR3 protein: ASSVPGPYYEQY

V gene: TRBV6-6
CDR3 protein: ASGDSPTQY

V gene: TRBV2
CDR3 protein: ASRQGGREAF

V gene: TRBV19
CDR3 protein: ASGDRVYGYT

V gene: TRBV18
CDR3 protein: ASSPQGIITDTQY

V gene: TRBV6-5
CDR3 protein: ASSPMTGRQVEAF

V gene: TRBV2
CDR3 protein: ASSEGRGERDEQF

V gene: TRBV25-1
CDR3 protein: ASSKGGYEQY

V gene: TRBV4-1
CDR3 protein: ASSQWDEENIQY

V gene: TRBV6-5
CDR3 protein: ASSYRQINYGYT

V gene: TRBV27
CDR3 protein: ASSWMGNLDEQY

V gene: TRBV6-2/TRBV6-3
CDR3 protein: ASSYAVRNTEAF

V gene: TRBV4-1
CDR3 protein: ASSQGVALGETQY

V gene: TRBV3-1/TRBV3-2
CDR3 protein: ASSPGGQGAHYGYT

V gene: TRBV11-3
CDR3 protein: ASSLGVYTNTGELF

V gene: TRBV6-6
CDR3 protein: ASARGMEGETQY

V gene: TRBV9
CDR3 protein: ASSGGRGHEQF

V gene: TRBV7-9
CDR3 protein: ASSLGNQPQH

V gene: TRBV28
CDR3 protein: ASSAGGPTNTGELF

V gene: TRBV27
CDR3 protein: ATVGQGVGYTEAF

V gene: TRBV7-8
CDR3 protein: ASSLVDVALETQY

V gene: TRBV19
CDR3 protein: ASSQAVYEQY

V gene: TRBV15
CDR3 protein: ATSRDFGGQETQY

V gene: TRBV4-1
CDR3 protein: ASSQLGGVFNEKLF

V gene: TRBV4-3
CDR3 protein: ASSQDNRNSPLH

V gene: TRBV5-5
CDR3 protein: ASSSGDNEQF

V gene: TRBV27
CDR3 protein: ASSLRGTGFGETQY

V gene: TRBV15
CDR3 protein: ATSRDGTGEETQY

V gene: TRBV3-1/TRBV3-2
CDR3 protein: ASSQERYEQY

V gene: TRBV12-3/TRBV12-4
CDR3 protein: ASSRQGGDGYT

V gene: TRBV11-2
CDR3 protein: ASSLMTGDTGELF

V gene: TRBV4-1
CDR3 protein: ASSQVPSENEQF

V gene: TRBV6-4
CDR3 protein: ASRGLGEQF

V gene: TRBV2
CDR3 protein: ASLDWTRLNTEAF

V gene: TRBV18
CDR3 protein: ASSPQGLANYGYT

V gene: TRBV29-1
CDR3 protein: SVDAGTVNEQF

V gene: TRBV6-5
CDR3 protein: ASSIETGSYEQY

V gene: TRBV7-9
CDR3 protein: ASSSGQGARLDTEAF

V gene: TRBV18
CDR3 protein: ASSPLRTEAF

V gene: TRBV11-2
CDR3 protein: ASSRGQLNEKLF

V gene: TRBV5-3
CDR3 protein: ARGREFSGNTIY

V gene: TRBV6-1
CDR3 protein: ASSESREPDTQY

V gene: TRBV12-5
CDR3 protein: ASGLGGNNEQF

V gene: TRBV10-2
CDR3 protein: ASSEWPSGGAVNTGELF

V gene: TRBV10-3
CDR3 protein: AISEPGGRGNYGYT

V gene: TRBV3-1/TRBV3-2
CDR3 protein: ASRGRLAEETQY